The 30 T cell receptor beta chains below come from one sample, sequenced in a study of blood T cells in healthy people across ages. Next came a second PCR, run for about 6 to 11 cycles, which used a sample-barcoded 5' primer along with a J-beta primer mix. TCRdb itself ran the 5' RACE reads through MiXCR, one entry per CDR3 protein. The sample includes 650,000 to 800,000 distinct CDR3 sequences, approximately 52% of them seen just once. The specimen was blood. The source is a woman of 80 years or more in good health.

The chain combines TRBV7-9 with TRBJ2-7; a weak D match, TRBD2 (6 bases). The CDR3 has 15 amino acids. CDR1 and CDR2 (germline): SEHNR, FQNEAQ (reference sequence). V dropped 8 bases and J dropped 9 bases, with 26 bases sitting between them. CDR3 bases: TGTGCCAGCGGCTCTCAGTCGGGGGTTGTGAATGGGCAGTACTTC. Protein sequence: CASGSQSGVVNGQYF.

The chain uses TRBV7-2 and TRBJ2-3; D is undetermined. Trimming cost V 5 bases and J 5 bases, with 14 bases left between them. CDR1 is SGHTA and CDR2 is FQGNSA in the germline V gene. CDR3 length: 14 amino acids. For the CDR3, the DNA is TGTGCCAGCAGCCCTCGACTGGGCGTAGATACGCAGTATTTT. Its protein product is CASSPRLGVDTQYF.

The V and J genes are TRBV7-9 and TRBJ2-3, with a tentative D call TRBD1 (6 bases). Trimming removed 4 bases from V and 5 bases from J, with 10 bases in between. Per germline, CDR1 SEHNR and CDR2 FQNEAQ (reference sequence). This CDR3 comprises 13 residues. CDR3 coding DNA: TGTGCCAGCAGCTCCATCAGGGGAGATACGCAGTATTTT. Its translation is CASSSIRGDTQYF.

The J gene is TRBJ2-7, the V gene TRBV29-1; D gene ambiguous. Germline V gene lookup returns CDR1 SQVTM and CDR2 ANQGSEA. The V and J ends lost 4 bases and 0 bases respectively, with 13 bases between them. The length of the CDR3 is 14 residues. Here the CDR3 reads CSVAVSGSSYEQYF. The CDR3 nucleotides read TGCAGCGTTGCTGTATCCGGTAGCTCCTACGAGCAGTACTTC.

With respect to this clonotype: A much larger clone is a single base away; this may be a read error. CDR3 in amino acids: CASSATPQYF. The CDR3 DNA is TGTGCCAGCAGTGCTACACCGCAGTACTTC. The chain is built from TRBV6-1 and TRBJ2-5; no definite D call. The CDR3 runs to 10 residues. Germline-derived CDR1 and CDR2 are MNHNS and SASEGT. With 4 bases removed from V and 11 bases from J, the gap between germline ends came to 8 bases.

Notes on this clonotype: The junction does not match germline at one end; this may be a read error. The CDR3 here is CAGSYWLAGPGGNEQFF. The CDR3 DNA reads TGTGCCGGCAGTTACTGGCTAGCGGGACCCGGGGGCAATGAGCAGTTCTTC. This chain uses TRBV6-2 or TRBV6-3 with TRBJ2-1; TRBD2 matches 9 bases. Germline V gene data show CDR1 as MNHEY and CDR2 as SVGEGT. The CDR3 has 17 residues.

The chain uses TRBV5-1 and TRBJ2-1; TRBD1 agrees at 9 bases. J lost 4 bases, V lost 3 bases, and 5 bases had no gene match. The CDR3 is made up of 15 amino acids. CDR1 and CDR2 from the germline V gene are SGHRS and YFSETQ. For the CDR3, the DNA is TGCGCCAGCAGCTACCGGGACAGGGCTTACAATGAGCAGTTCTTC. This sequence encodes CASSYRDRAYNEQFF.

This clonotype was seen ten or more times. V is TRBV6-2 or TRBV6-3 and J is TRBJ2-1; either TRBD1 or TRBD2 may supply D (5 bases each). V shed 10 bases and J shed 1 base, with 14 bases lying between them. Germline values: CDR1 MNHEY, CDR2 SVGEGT. The CDR3 spans 14 residues. The CDR3 protein is CATKRDGSYNEQFF. The CDR3 nucleotides are TGTGCCACAAAACGGGACGGGTCCTACAATGAGCAGTTCTTC.

This clonotype was counted only a few times. The gene calls are TRBV3-1 and TRBJ2-1; 14 nucleotides align to TRBD2. The CDR3 loop spans 19 amino acids. Unmatched junction bases numbered 17, after V lost 3 bases and J lost 10 bases. Germline values: CDR1 LGHDT, CDR2 YNNKEL (reference sequence). The CDR3 loop is CASSHSIPGLAGVNGEQFF. CDR3 sequence (DNA): TGTGCCAGCAGCCATTCCATCCCGGGACTAGCGGGAGTTAATGGAGAGCAGTTCTTC.

The V and J genes are TRBV10-3 and TRBJ1-5, with a weak D call TRBD1 (5 bases). The CDR3 covers 14 residues. Trimming stripped 10 bases from V and 2 bases from J, with 15 bases between. CDR1 ENHRY and CDR2 SYGVKD come from the germline V gene. CDR3 coding DNA: TGTGCCACCGCGACAGTACAGGGCAATCAGCCCCAGCATTTT. Its translation: CATATVQGNQPQHF.

This clonotype was picked up many times. This chain uses TRBV20-1 with TRBJ2-1; the D gene is possibly TRBD1 (7 bases). The ends were cut back, 5 bases at V and 6 bases at J, with 17 bases in the middle. Germline V CDR1 and CDR2: DFQATT, SNEGSKA (reference sequence). This CDR3 spans 14 amino acids. CDR3 sequence: CSAPEEGASNEQFF. The CDR3 region has the DNA TGCAGTGCTCCTGAGGAGGGGGCGAGCAATGAGCAGTTCTTC.

This clonotype was found many times. This chain uses TRBV11-2 with TRBJ2-5; D may be TRBD2 (5 bases). CDR1 and CDR2 from the germline V gene are SGHAT and FQNNGV. The CDR3 is 13 amino acids. The V and J ends lost 4 bases and 0 bases respectively, with 6 bases between them. CDR3 region: CASSSGNQETQYF. In DNA, the CDR3 is TGTGCCAGCAGCTCGGGGAACCAAGAGACCCAGTACTTC.

This chain links TRBV6-2 or TRBV6-3 with TRBJ2-7; 9 bases match TRBD1. V lost 4 bases and J lost 3; bases outside the gene matches: 7. Germline V lookup: CDR1 MNHEY, CDR2 SVGEGT. This CDR3 comprises 15 residues. CDR3 loop: CASSSHGTGHYEQYF. The CDR3 DNA sequence: TGTGCCAGCAGTTCACACGGGACAGGGCACTACGAGCAGTACTTC.

The gene calls are TRBV27 and TRBJ2-3, with TRBD2 matching 12 bases. The CDR3 spans 16 residues. Germline V CDR1 and CDR2: MNHEY, SMNVEV (reference sequence). With 6 bases clipped from V and 0 bases from J, the junction kept 4 bases outside the gene matches. CDR3 loop: CASSRTSGISTDTQYF. The CDR3 nucleotides read TGTGCCAGCAGCCGGACTAGCGGGATCAGCACAGATACGCAGTATTTT.

This chain uses TRBV28 with TRBJ2-5; 8 bases align to TRBD2. The CDR3 is made up of 14 amino acids. Germline V gives CDR1 MDHEN, CDR2 SYDVKM. V was pared by 4 bases and J by 11 bases, with 12 bases of the junction left unmatched. The CDR3 DNA is TGTGCCAGCAGTTCCCCGGATAGCGGGATTCGACAGTACTTC. It encodes CASSSPDSGIRQYF.

The chain joins TRBV2 to TRBJ1-5, with TRBD1 as a possible D gene (6 bases). From germline, CDR1 is SNHLY and CDR2 FYNNEI. Trimming removed 3 bases at V and 5 bases at J, with 20 bases between. This CDR3 region has 17 residues. The CDR3 nucleotides read TGTGCCAGCAGTGACATGGGGCCCTCCAGGGGCGATCAGCCCCAGCATTTT. Translating it yields CASSDMGPSRGDQPQHF.

J is TRBJ1-5 and V is TRBV6-1, with unresolved D. V was pared by 4 bases and J by 10 bases, with 5 bases between. The CDR3 has 10 amino acids. Germline V CDR1 and CDR2: MNHNS, SASEGT. The CDR3 coding sequence is TGTGCCAGCAGTGGACGACCCCAGCATTTT. Translation: CASSGRPQHF.

A word on this clonotype: This may be a read error: a much more frequent sequence differs by one nucleotide. This rearrangement joins TRBV20-1 to TRBJ2-1; D may correspond to TRBD1 or TRBD2 (5 bases each). The J call may be faulty, since TRBJ2-7 better matches the DNA end. This CDR3 has 17 residues. CDR1 is DFQATT and CDR2 is SNEGSKA in the germline V gene (reference sequence). The CDR3 region is CSARTAGTANSYNEQYF. DNA of the CDR3: TGCAGTGCTAGGACCGCCGGGACGGCAAACTCCTACAATGAGCAGTACTTC.

Concerning this clonotype itself: This may be a read error: a much more frequent sequence differs by one nucleotide. The chain joins TRBV7-2 to TRBJ2-3; a weak D match, TRBD2 (5 bases). Germline loops: CDR1 SGHTA, CDR2 FQGNSA. The CDR3 runs 14 residues. The CDR3 coding sequence is TGTGCCGGCAGCCCGAGAAGGGAGACAGATACGCAGTATTTT. Amino acid sequence: CAGSPRRETDTQYF. The variable domain in full, completed from reference TRBV7-2 and TRBJ2-3, reads GAGVSQSPSNKVTEKGKDVELRCDPISGHTALYWYRQSLGQGLEFLIYFQGNSAPDKSGLPSDRFSAERTGGSVSTLTIQRTQQEDSAVYLCAGSPRRETDTQYFGPGTRLTVL.

Turning to this clonotype: This may stem from a read error, because a much larger clone lies one nucleotide away. V and J are TRBV3-1 and TRBJ2-1, with TRBD1 matching 7 bases. The CDR3 is 15 residues long. Germline values: CDR1 LGHDT, CDR2 YNNKEL (reference sequence). The CDR3 loop is CASSLQTGIGNKQFF. The CDR3 DNA follows: TGTGCCAGCAGCTTACAGACAGGGATAGGCAATAAGCAGTTCTTC.

This clonotype came up many times. The V call is TRBV2, the J call TRBJ1-4; tentative D call: TRBD1 (5 bases). From germline, CDR1 is SNHLY and CDR2 FYNNEI. The CDR3 totals 13 residues. Deletions cut 4 bases from V and 7 bases from J, with 10 bases between. CDR3 coding DNA: TGTGCCAGCAGTGTCACCAGGGCTGAAAAACTGTTTTTT. Translated, it gives CASSVTRAEKLFF.

On this clonotype itself: This may be a read error, as it is one base from a much larger clone. The V call is TRBV19, the J call TRBJ2-4, with TRBD1 as a possible D gene (6 bases). The CDR3 is 14 residues long. V was cut by 1 base and J by 8 bases, with 12 bases left in between. Per germline, CDR1 LNHDA and CDR2 SQIVND (reference sequence). The CDR3 DNA is TGTGCCAGTAGTATAGCTGGGGGCCGGGACATTCAGTACTTC. Residues: CASSIAGGRDIQYF.

J is TRBJ1-1 and V is TRBV6-6; 9 bases agree with TRBD1. The CDR3 sequence is 15 residues long. V dropped 5 bases and J dropped 4; count of bases not matched to a gene: 8. CDR1 MNHNY and CDR2 SVGAGI come from the germline V gene (reference sequence). The DNA for the CDR3 is TGTGCCAGCAGTGAGGGACAGGGCGGGATCACTGAAGCTTTCTTT. Translation: CASSEGQGGITEAFF.

This clonotype appeared a few times. The chain combines TRBV5-1 with TRBJ2-2, with 11 positions matching TRBD2. The CDR3 has 16 amino acids. Germline V CDR1 and CDR2: SGHRS, YFSETQ. V lost 4 bases to trimming and J lost 4 bases; unmatched junction nucleotides: 6. The CDR3 DNA reads as TGCGCCAGCAGCACAGGGACTAGCGGTTCCACCGGGGAGCTGTTTTTT. As protein: CASSTGTSGSTGELFF.

The chain couples TRBV4-1 to TRBJ2-4; tentatively, D is TRBD1 or TRBD2 (5 bases each). V shed 2 bases and J shed 3 bases, with 8 bases lying between them. Per the germline V gene, CDR1 is MGHRA and CDR2 is YSYEKL. The CDR3 covers 14 residues. CDR3 sequence: CASSQQGVKNIQYF. The CDR3 DNA reads as TGCGCCAGCAGCCAACAGGGAGTCAAAAACATTCAGTACTTC.

V is TRBV5-1 and J is TRBJ1-1; D remains ambiguous. Germline lookup yields CDR1 SGHRS and CDR2 YFSETQ. CDR3 length equals 14 residues. Trimming shortened V by 1 base and J by 1 base, and 8 bases separated the two germline ends. The CDR3: CASSLMAENTEAFF. DNA of the CDR3: TGCGCCAGCAGCTTGATGGCGGAGAACACTGAAGCTTTCTTT.

The gene calls are TRBV27 and TRBJ2-7; D gene unclear. CDR3 length: 13 residues. V was pared by 3 bases and J by 3 bases, with 9 bases between. Germline-derived CDR1 and CDR2 are MNHEY and SMNVEV (reference sequence). CDR3 nucleotides: TGTGCCAGCAGTTTCCGACAACGCTACGAGCAGTACTTC. This codes for CASSFRQRYEQYF.

The CDR3: CASRTRQAREQYF. CDR3 nucleotide sequence: TGTGCCAGCAGAACGCGACAGGCCCGCGAGCAGTACTTC. The V and J genes are TRBV6-5 and TRBJ2-7, with D possibly TRBD1 on 6 matching bases. The V gene lost 6 bases and the J gene lost 6 bases, with 15 bases spanning the gap. Germline loops: CDR1 MNHEY, CDR2 SVGAGI. The CDR3 spans 13 residues.

The chain joins TRBV20-1 to TRBJ2-7; 8 bases line up with TRBD1. V lost 3 bases and J lost 0; bases outside the gene matches: 4. The CDR3 runs 14 residues. Germline V gene sequence: CDR1 DFQATT, CDR2 SNEGSKA (reference sequence). The CDR3 DNA reads TGCAGTGCTAGGGACAGGGTAAACTCCTACGAGCAGTACTTC. The encoded protein is CSARDRVNSYEQYF.

This clonotype was counted at least ten times. This chain joins TRBV5-1 and TRBJ2-7; D unclear. CDR1 is SGHRS and CDR2 is YFSETQ in the germline V gene. The CDR3 is 13 residues long. Trimming shortened V by 4 bases and J by 3 bases, and 11 bases separated the two germline ends. The DNA of the CDR3 is TGCGCCAGCAGCCGGGCCTCGGTCTACGAGCAGTACTTC. Translated: CASSRASVYEQYF.